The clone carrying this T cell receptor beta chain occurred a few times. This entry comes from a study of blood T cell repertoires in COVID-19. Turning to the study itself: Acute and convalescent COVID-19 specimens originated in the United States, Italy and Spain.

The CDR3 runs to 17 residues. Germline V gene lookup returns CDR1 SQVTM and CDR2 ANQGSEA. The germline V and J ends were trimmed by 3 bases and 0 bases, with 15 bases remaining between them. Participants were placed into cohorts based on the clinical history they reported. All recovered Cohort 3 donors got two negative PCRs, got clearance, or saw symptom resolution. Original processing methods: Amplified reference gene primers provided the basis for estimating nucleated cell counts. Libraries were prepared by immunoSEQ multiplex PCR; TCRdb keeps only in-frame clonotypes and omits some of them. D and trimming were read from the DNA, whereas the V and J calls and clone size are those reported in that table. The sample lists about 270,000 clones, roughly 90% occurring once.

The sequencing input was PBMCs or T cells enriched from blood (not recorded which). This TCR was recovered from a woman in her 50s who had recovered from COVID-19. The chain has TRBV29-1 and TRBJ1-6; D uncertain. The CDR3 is CSVDRSSLSSYNSPLHF. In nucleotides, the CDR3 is TGCAGCGTTGATAGATCCTCCTTGAGCTCCTATAATTCACCCCTCCACTTT.